This T cell receptor (beta chain) comes out of a study of graft-versus-host responses after intestinal transplantation. Study-level background: Every one of the recipients received anti-thymocyte globulin induction and afterwards took tacrolimus and steroids for about 3 years. Whole-study results and caveats: High graft-versus-host to host-versus-graft clonal ratios were seen in allografts of patients with graft-donor T cell macrochimerism.

Germline values: CDR1 SGHDN, CDR2 FVKESK. CDR3 length equals 13 residues. Between the trimmed V and J ends, which lost 1 base and 0 bases, there was a span of 4 bases. This table comes from immunoSEQ multiplex PCR, and its TCRdb copy is limited to in-frame clones, with some not included. The sample yields roughly 120,000 clones, over 85% seen once. Concerning this clone itself: Its target is not known.

This specimen was unstimulated CD4+ T cells sorted from spleen or lymph node cells, taken before transplant. The sequence was obtained from a human donor who was the organ donor for an intestinal transplant. The chain combines TRBV14 with TRBJ2-7; D not certain. CDR3 amino acids: CASSQGLSYEQYF. The CDR3 nucleotides read TGTGCCAGCAGCCAAGGACTCTCCTACGAGCAGTACTTC.